These 17 T cell receptor beta chains were all obtained from the same sample, sequenced in a study of response to subunit inactivated influenza vaccine. MiXCR, applied by TCRdb to the RT-PCR reads, yields one record per CDR3 protein. The sample holds 710,000 or so distinct CDR3 sequences; 15% to 19% are singletons and the top ten take roughly 11%. Sequenced material: PBMCs from blood, taken 12 days after vaccination. Source of these receptors: a man between 50 and 59 years old who received an inactivated influenza vaccine.

This clonotype was recorded only once. The genes are TRBV20-1 and TRBJ2-7, with 7 positions matching TRBD1. From germline, CDR1 is DFQATT and CDR2 SNEGSKA (reference sequence). The CDR3 loop spans 14 amino acids. With V trimmed by 4 bases and J by 2 bases, 8 bases remained unmatched. CDR3 in DNA: TGCAGTGCTACTCCGGACAGGCCAACCTACGAGCAGTACTTC. This codes for CSATPDRPTYEQYF.

The chain joins TRBV12-3 or TRBV12-4 to TRBJ1-2; D is perhaps TRBD1 (6 bases). The CDR3 loop spans 13 amino acids. With 5 bases removed from V and 5 bases from J, the gap between germline ends came to 12 bases. CDR3 region: CASSRQEQYGYTF. In nucleotides, the CDR3 is TGTGCCAGCAGTCGACAGGAGCAATATGGCTACACCTTC.

The chain recombines TRBV11-1 with TRBJ2-1, with TRBD2 as a possible D gene (6 bases). The CDR3 spans 18 residues. The germline gives CDR1 SGHAT, CDR2 FQDESV (reference sequence). V dropped 3 bases and J dropped 5 bases, with 23 bases sitting between them. The CDR3 region has the DNA TGTGCCAGCAGCTTTGGACGGACCCGGGGGTTTACCCACAATGAGCAGTTCTTC. Its protein product is CASSFGRTRGFTHNEQFF.

CDR3 protein: CASSGEGELFF. The CDR3 coding sequence is TGTGCCAGCAGTGGGGAAGGAGAGCTGTTTTTT. The chain carries TRBV2 and TRBJ2-2; unclear D gene. The CDR3 has 11 amino acids. CDR1 SNHLY and CDR2 FYNNEI come from the germline V gene. Trimming left V 4 bases short and J 11 bases short, with 8 bases between.

The rearrangement joins TRBV7-9 to TRBJ2-5; no reliable D call. Per germline, CDR1 SEHNR and CDR2 FQNEAQ (reference sequence). The CDR3 spans 12 residues. V was pared by 5 bases and J by 5 bases, with 9 bases between. The CDR3, as DNA: TGTGCCAGCAGCCCCCCGGCCGAGACCCAGTACTTC. This gives the protein CASSPPAETQYF. Based on the CDR3 plus reference TRBV7-9 and TRBJ2-5, the full variable domain is DTGVSQNPRHKITKRGQNVTFRCDPISEHNRLYWYRQTLGQGPEFLTYFQNEAQLEKSRLLSDRFSAERPKGSFSTLEIQRTEQGDSAMYLCASSPPAETQYFGPGTRLLVL.

This clonotype was counted a few times. The V call is TRBV7-8, the J call TRBJ2-7; D is perhaps TRBD1 (6 bases). The germline CDR1 and CDR2 sequences are SGHVS and FQNEAQ. This CDR3 contains 13 residues. Between the trimmed V and J ends, which lost 6 bases and 4 bases, there was a span of 13 bases. The CDR3 DNA sequence: TGTGCCAGCAGGGACAGAACGGTGTACGAGCAGTACTTC. Protein product: CASRDRTVYEQYF.

This clonotype was detected only a few times. The chain is built from TRBV18 and TRBJ2-3; D unresolved. Trimming stripped 2 bases from V and 1 base from J, with 4 bases between. Germline V gene sequence: CDR1 KGHSH, CDR2 LQKENI. CDR3 length: 13 residues. The CDR3 coding sequence is TGTGCCAGCTCACCATTTGGCACAGATACGCAGTATTTT. This translates into CASSPFGTDTQYF. The whole variable domain, filled in from reference TRBV18 and TRBJ2-3, reads NAGVMQNPRHLVRRRGQEARLRCSPMKGHSHVYWYRQLPEEGLKFMVYLQKENIIDESGMPKERFSAEFPKEGPSILRIQQVVRGDSAAYFCASSPFGTDTQYFGPGTRLTVL.

The chain joins TRBV6-1 to TRBJ2-5; 8 nucleotides match TRBD1. Germline V CDR1 and CDR2: MNHNS, SASEGT. After removal of 6 bases from V and 2 bases from J, the junction contained 5 bases not matched to a gene. The CDR3 totals 14 residues. In DNA, the CDR3 is TGTGCCAGCAGCGGACAGGGAAAACAAGAGACCCAGTACTTC. Protein product: CASSGQGKQETQYF.

The table lists this clonotype with many counts. The V gene is TRBV12-3 or TRBV12-4, the J gene TRBJ2-7; maybe TRBD2 (6 bases). The CDR3 is 14 amino acids. The V end was cut by 2 bases, the J end by 2 bases, with 10 bases between. The CDR3 sequence is CASSLQEGPYEQYF. CDR3 nucleotide sequence: TGTGCCAGCAGTTTACAGGAGGGGCCCTACGAGCAGTACTTC.

At least ten counts were recorded for this clonotype. This chain uses TRBV5-1 with TRBJ2-1; D unclear. Germline CDR1 reads SGHRS; CDR2 reads YFSETQ. This CDR3 has 12 residues. The V end was cut by 3 bases, the J end by 6 bases, with 7 bases between. Here the CDR3 reads CASSSPTNEQFF. The CDR3 region has the DNA TGCGCCAGCAGCTCCCCTACCAATGAGCAGTTCTTC.

This clonotype was found a few times. The chain carries TRBV18 and TRBJ2-7, with TRBD1 as a possible D gene (6 bases). CDR1 is KGHSH and CDR2 is LQKENI in the germline V gene. CDR3 size: 18 residues. V shed 3 bases and J shed 0 bases, with 21 bases lying between them. The CDR3 DNA reads as TGTGCCAGCTCACCTATCGATCGCCCGACAGGCGACTCCTACGAGCAGTACTTC. Residues: CASSPIDRPTGDSYEQYF.

This clonotype was counted between two and nine times. J is TRBJ2-2 and V is TRBV7-2; TRBD1 agrees at 9 bases. CDR3 length equals 15 residues. The J segment lost 5 bases and the V segment lost 6 bases, leaving 7 bases of the junction unmatched. Germline V lookup: CDR1 SGHTA, CDR2 FQGNSA. The CDR3 reads CASRTTGGSTGELFF. The CDR3 nucleotides read TGTGCCAGCAGAACCACAGGGGGCAGTACCGGGGAGCTGTTTTTT.

The table lists this clonotype with many counts. The rearrangement links TRBV29-1 to TRBJ2-1, with D unresolved. V was clipped by 0 bases and J by 1 base, with 13 bases between them. The CDR3 has 16 residues. Looked up from germline, CDR1 is SQVTM and CDR2 is ANQGSEA. CDR3 DNA: TGCAGCGTTGAAGAATTTAAGGGAAGTTCCTACAATGAGCAGTTCTTC. This codes for CSVEEFKGSSYNEQFF.

There are many counts of this clonotype. The rearrangement joins TRBV29-1 to TRBJ2-5, with a possible D match to TRBD1 (5 bases). The germline V gene has CDR1 SQVTM and CDR2 ANQGSEA. Trimming removed 3 bases from V and 5 bases from J, with 7 bases in between. There are 11 residues in the CDR3. CDR3 sequence: CSVDRVETQYF. CDR3 in DNA: TGCAGCGTTGACAGGGTGGAGACCCAGTACTTC. The entire variable domain, with the rest obtained from reference TRBV29-1 and TRBJ2-5, is as follows: SAVISQKPSRDICQRGTSLTIQCQVDSQVTMMFWYRQQPGQSLTLIATANQGSEATYESGFVIDKFPISRPNLTFSTLTVSNMSPEDSSIYLCSVDRVETQYFGPGTRLLVL.

The gene calls are TRBV21-1 and TRBJ1-5. TRBV21-1 is assigned pseudogene status. The CDR3 has 16 amino acids. The CDR3 is CASSKVTGRHNQPQHF. CDR3 coding DNA: TGTGCCAGCAGCAAAGTCACTGGCAGGCACAATCAGCCCCAGCATTTT.

The chain links TRBV4-3 to TRBJ2-2; no clear D gene. Trimming took 3 bases from V and 4 from J, leaving 21 bases between them. The CDR3 sequence is 18 residues long. Germline V gives CDR1 LGHNA, CDR2 YSLEER. This chain's CDR3 is CASSHVQFGVPTTGELFF. The CDR3 DNA is TGCGCCAGCAGCCATGTACAGTTTGGGGTCCCCACCACCGGGGAGCTGTTTTTT.

The genes are TRBV6-2 or TRBV6-3 and TRBJ2-5; 7 bases agree with TRBD2. V lost 4 bases and J lost 2; bases outside the gene matches: 13. The germline V gene has CDR1 MNHEY and CDR2 SVGEGT. This CDR3 comprises 17 residues. The CDR3 DNA reads TGTGCCAGCAGTTTCAGGCCCACTAGCGTTGGTCAAGAGACCCAGTACTTC. Translated: CASSFRPTSVGQETQYF.